The 18 T cell receptor beta chains below were found in one sample sequenced in a study of beta chain features in type 1 diabetes. TCRB transcripts that were expressed got sequenced, as all of the isolated RNA had been reverse transcribed. This table comes from immunoSEQ multiplex PCR, and its TCRdb copy is limited to in-frame clones, with some not included. The sample carries 250,000 to 300,000 clones, roughly 8% recorded once. The sample taken for sequencing was central memory CD4+ T cells from blood. The receptors were gathered from a woman under 30 in good health.

This clone was seen only once. This chain uses TRBV7-3 with TRBJ2-2; D remains unclear. Germline assignment: CDR1 SGHTA and CDR2 FQGTGA. This CDR3 contains 14 residues. Trimming removed 2 bases from V and 7 bases from J, with 11 bases in between. CDR3 in DNA: TGTGCCAGCAGCTTACGGTCCGTGGGCGGGGAGCTGTTTTTT. It codes for CASSLRSVGGELFF.

This clone was observed at least ten times. This chain uses TRBV28 with TRBJ1-6, with D possibly being TRBD1 (5 bases). This CDR3 has 13 residues. Trimming took off 6 bases at V and 7 bases at J, with 10 bases between the two ends. Germline V lookup: CDR1 MDHEN, CDR2 SYDVKM. CDR3 protein: CASRGQENSPLHF. In DNA, the CDR3 is TGTGCCAGCAGGGGGCAGGAGAATTCACCCCTCCACTTT.

The chain recombines TRBV11-3 with TRBJ2-1; 8 positions match TRBD2. CDR3 size: 15 residues. Germline V gene sequence: CDR1 SGHNT, CDR2 YENEEA. J gave up 8 bases and V 5 bases, and 11 bases lay outside the gene matches. CDR3 sequence (DNA): TGTGCCAGCAGCCTCCTGGACGGGAGGGAGGATGAGCAGTTCTTC. Translating gives CASSLLDGREDEQFF.

This clone has a handful of counts. This sequence joins TRBV2 and TRBJ1-5, with 7 bases lining up with TRBD1. Losses at the gene ends were 2 bases for V and 3 bases for J; bases not matched to a gene: 13. The CDR3 has 18 residues. Germline V lookup: CDR1 SNHLY, CDR2 FYNNEI. CDR3 nucleotide sequence: TGTGCCAGCAGTGAATTGTTGTCCGGGACAGCCTTCAATCAGCCCCAGCATTTT. This gives the protein CASSELLSGTAFNQPQHF.

This clone was recorded a few times. The chain carries TRBV19 and TRBJ2-5, with D tentatively TRBD2 (6 bases). V was trimmed by 5 bases and J by 2 bases, leaving 9 bases between them. This CDR3 is 13 amino acids long. Germline V gene lookup returns CDR1 LNHDA and CDR2 SQIVND (reference sequence). The CDR3: CASSLGLQETQYF. As DNA, the CDR3 is TGTGCCAGTAGTCTCGGACTACAAGAGACCCAGTACTTC.

The rearrangement joins TRBV7-2 to TRBJ2-2; D might be TRBD2 (7 bases). V lost 2 bases to trimming and J lost 6 bases, with 10 bases between them. Germline V gene sequence: CDR1 SGHTA, CDR2 FQGNSA. This CDR3 spans 14 amino acids. CDR3 in amino acids: CASSLQGRAGELFF. In DNA, the CDR3 is TGTGCCAGCAGCTTACAGGGGAGGGCCGGGGAGCTGTTTTTT.

This clone was found many times. The chain uses TRBV14 and TRBJ2-1, with a tentative D call TRBD2 (6 bases). This CDR3 has 13 amino acids. Trimming left V 5 bases short and J 4 bases short, with 9 bases between. CDR1 SGHDN and CDR2 FVKESK come from the germline V gene. The CDR3 DNA sequence: TGTGCCAGCAGCGTCGGGACTTACAATGAGCAGTTCTTC. It translates to CASSVGTYNEQFF. The complete variable domain, with remaining parts taken from reference TRBV14 and TRBJ2-1, reads EAGVTQFPSHSVIEKGQTVTLRCDPISGHDNLYWYRRVMGKEIKFLLHFVKESKQDESGMPNNRFLAERTGGTYSTLKVQPAELEDSGVYFCASSVGTYNEQFFGPGTRLTVL.

This clone was seen more than once but under ten times. This rearrangement joins TRBV7-2 to TRBJ2-5; TRBD1 agrees at 7 bases. The germline V gene encodes CDR1 SGHTA and CDR2 FQGNSA. The trim removed 4 bases at V and 5 bases at J, leaving 4 bases unmatched. The CDR3 loop spans 13 amino acids. The CDR3 nucleotides read TGTGCCAGCAGCTCTGGACAGGCGGAGACCCAGTACTTC. Protein sequence: CASSSGQAETQYF.

This clone turned up a few times. In DNA, the CDR3 is TGCGCCAGCAGCCAAGATTACAGGGACAGGTACAATGAGCAGTTCTTC. It is translated as CASSQDYRDRYNEQFF. The chain uses TRBV4-1 and TRBJ2-1; 8 positions agree with TRBD1. This CDR3 comprises 16 residues. The V segment lost 0 bases and the J segment 4 bases; nucleotides outside the gene matches: 5. Germline values: CDR1 MGHRA, CDR2 YSYEKL.

This chain connects TRBV7-3 to TRBJ2-4; 10 positions agree with TRBD1. Germline loops: CDR1 SGHTA, CDR2 FQGTGA. The ends lost 4 bases at V and 0 bases at J; junction bases unmatched: 3. The CDR3 has 16 amino acids. CDR3: CASSSGQGGAKNIQYF. The DNA of the CDR3 is TGTGCCAGCAGCTCCGGACAGGGGGGAGCCAAAAACATTCAGTACTTC.

This chain connects TRBV28 to TRBJ2-7; 9 bases are shared with TRBD1. V was pared by 4 bases and J by 2 bases, with 3 bases of the junction left unmatched. This CDR3 is built from 14 residues. The germline V gene has CDR1 MDHEN and CDR2 SYDVKM. CDR3 nucleotides: TGTGCCAGCAGTTCACGGGACAGGGCCTACGAGCAGTACGTC. This translates into CASSSRDRAYEQYV.

Remarks on this clone: At the DNA level, this CDR3 is encoded by other sequences in the same sample as well. The chain links TRBV6-6 to TRBJ1-2; 10 bases are shared with TRBD1. The CDR3 is 12 residues long. V was clipped by 8 bases and J by 8 bases; unmatched bases: 5. Germline CDR1 and CDR2: MNHNY and SVGAGI (reference sequence). CDR3 region: CASRTGGRGYTF. CDR3 sequence (DNA): TGTGCCAGCCGGACAGGGGGTCGGGGCTACACCTTC.

J is TRBJ2-1 and V is TRBV6-5, with 10 nucleotides matching TRBD2. The ends lost 8 bases at V and 5 bases at J; junction bases unmatched: 6. This CDR3 is 14 amino acids long. CDR1 is MNHEY and CDR2 is SVGAGI in the germline V gene. CDR3 DNA: TGTGCCAGCGTCGATAGCGGGGGGCACAATGAGCAGTTCTTC. Its translation is CASVDSGGHNEQFF.

This clone was seen ten or more times. Other DNA sequences within the sample encode an identical CDR3. The chain recombines TRBV27 with TRBJ2-3, with D hard to call. The CDR3 spans 12 residues. Between the trimmed V and J ends, which lost 6 bases and 2 bases, there was a span of 6 bases. Germline V gene sequence: CDR1 MNHEY, CDR2 SMNVEV (reference sequence). CDR3 in DNA: TGTGCCAGCAGGGACCTCACAGATACGCAGTATTTT. Translating gives CASRDLTDTQYF.

The rearrangement uses TRBV6-1 and TRBJ2-7; 10 nucleotides align to TRBD1. The CDR3 sequence is 14 residues long. Trimming took 6 bases from V and 7 from J; bases not matched to a gene: 9. CDR1 is MNHNS and CDR2 is SASEGT in the germline V gene. The CDR3 sequence: CASRDRGVPREQYV. The CDR3 DNA reads TGTGCCAGCAGGGACAGGGGGGTACCTAGGGAGCAGTACGTC.

This clone was detected a few times. The rearrangement uses TRBV29-1 and TRBJ2-1; 9 bases match TRBD1. V was clipped by 6 bases and J by 6 bases; unmatched bases: 9. Looked up from germline, CDR1 is SQVTM and CDR2 is ANQGSEA. This CDR3 has 14 residues. CDR3 region: CSVVTGGSVNEQFF. Here the CDR3 DNA reads TGCAGCGTCGTAACAGGGGGCTCGGTCAATGAGCAGTTCTTC.

This clone was seen repeatedly, ten times or more. V usage is TRBV28 and J usage is TRBJ2-5; TRBD2 matches at 10 bases. The CDR3 has 14 amino acids. V trimming: 4 bases; J trimming: 1 base; junction bases outside the gene matches: 0. The germline V gene encodes CDR1 MDHEN and CDR2 SYDVKM. The CDR3 DNA follows: TGTGCCAGCAGTTCTAGCGGGGGCCAAGAGACCCAGTACTTC. It translates to CASSSSGGQETQYF.

The chain carries TRBV13 and TRBJ2-7; 9 nucleotides agree with TRBD1. The V gene end was trimmed by 5 bases and the J gene end by 4 bases; junction bases not matched to a gene: 6. This CDR3 contains 14 residues. CDR1 and CDR2 from the germline V gene are PRHDT and FYEKMQ (reference sequence). The CDR3, as DNA: TGTGCCAGCAGCACCCGGACAGGGGAGTACGAGCAGTACTTC. It translates to CASSTRTGEYEQYF.